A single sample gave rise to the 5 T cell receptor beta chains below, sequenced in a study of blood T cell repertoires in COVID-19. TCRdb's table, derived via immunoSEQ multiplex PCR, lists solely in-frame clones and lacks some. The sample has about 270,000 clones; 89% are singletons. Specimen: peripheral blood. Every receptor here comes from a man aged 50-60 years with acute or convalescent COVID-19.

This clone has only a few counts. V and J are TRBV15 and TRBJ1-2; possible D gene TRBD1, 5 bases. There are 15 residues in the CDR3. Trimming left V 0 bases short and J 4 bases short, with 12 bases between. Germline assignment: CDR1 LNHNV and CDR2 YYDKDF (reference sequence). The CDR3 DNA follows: TGTGCCACCAGCAGAGATCGGGGGAAGAGCTATGGCTACACCTTC. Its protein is CATSRDRGKSYGYTF.

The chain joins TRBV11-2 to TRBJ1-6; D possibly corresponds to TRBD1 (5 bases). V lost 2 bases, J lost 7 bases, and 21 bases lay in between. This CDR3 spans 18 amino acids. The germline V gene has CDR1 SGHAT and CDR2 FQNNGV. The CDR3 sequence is CASSLYRQGYVLNSPLHF. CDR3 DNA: TGTGCCAGCAGCTTATACCGGCAGGGATACGTCCTCAATTCACCCCTCCACTTT. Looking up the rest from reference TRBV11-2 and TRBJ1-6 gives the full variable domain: EAGVAQSPRYKIIEKRQSVAFWCNPISGHATLYWYQQILGQGPKLLIQFQNNGVVDDSQLPKDRFSAERLKGVDSTLKIQPAKLEDSAVYLCASSLYRQGYVLNSPLHFGNGTRLTVT.

The CDR3 sequence is CASSLGGHRTTGELFF. As DNA, the CDR3 is TGTGCCAGCAGCTTGGGGGGGCATAGGACTACCGGGGAGCTGTTTTTT. The chain uses TRBV7-8 and TRBJ2-2; a weak D match, TRBD2 (7 bases). CDR1 is SGHVS, CDR2 FQNEAQ, per germline. The CDR3 sequence is 16 residues long. V was trimmed by 3 bases and J by 5 bases, leaving 16 bases between them.

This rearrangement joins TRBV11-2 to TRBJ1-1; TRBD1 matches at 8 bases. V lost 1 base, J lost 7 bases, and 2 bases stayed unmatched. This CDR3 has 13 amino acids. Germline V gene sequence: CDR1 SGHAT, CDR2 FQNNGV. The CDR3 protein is CASSLGTGNEAFF. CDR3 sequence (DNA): TGTGCCAGCAGCTTAGGGACAGGGAATGAAGCTTTCTTT.

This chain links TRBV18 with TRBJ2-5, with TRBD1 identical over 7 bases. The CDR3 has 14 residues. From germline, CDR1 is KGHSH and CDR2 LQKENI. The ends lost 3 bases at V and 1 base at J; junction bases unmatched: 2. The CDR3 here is CASSPGQIQETQYF. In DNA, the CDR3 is TGTGCCAGCTCACCGGGACAGATCCAAGAGACCCAGTACTTC.